The count of the clone carrying this T cell receptor (beta chain) is one. Per the original methods: The authors estimated nucleated cell counts from reference gene primer amplification. Assay: immunoSEQ multiplex PCR; the TCRdb copy retains only in-frame clones and omits some. For V, J and clone size, that table is used; D and trimming come from the DNA. The profile shows approximately 250,000 clones, 65% to 90% of them singletons. This entry is derived from a study of blood T cell repertoires in COVID-19. For the study at large: Spain, Italy and the United States supplied samples that represented acute and convalescent COVID-19. The cDNA or gDNA used as material had been derived from T cells, B-cell-depleted T cells, or PBMCs.

The sequencing sample was made of peripheral blood. The source is a woman between 65 and 79 years old with COVID-19, enrolled during active disease.

CDR3: CASSREGGEQYF. CDR3 in DNA: TGTGCCAGCAGCCGAGAGGGGGGGGAGCAGTACTTC. The J gene is TRBJ2-7, the V gene TRBV3-1 (or the pseudogene TRBV3-2), with a possible D match to TRBD2 (7 bases). The CDR3 spans 12 residues. Germline V CDR1 and CDR2: LGHDT, YNNKEL (reference sequence). V was cut by 4 bases and J by 7 bases, with 11 bases left in between.